This TCR beta chain was recovered during a study of T cell responses to AZD1222 COVID-19 vaccine. Sequenced by immunoSEQ multiplex PCR; TCRdb stores in-frame clones only, minus some. The repertoire holds approximately 130,000 clones, over 90% seen once, with about 1% in the top ten. As for this clone: Its target is unknown.

CDR3 length: 16 amino acids. V shed 2 bases and J shed 1 base, with 11 bases lying between them. The germline V gene has CDR1 MNHEY and CDR2 SVGAGI. Regarding the study as a whole: Seropositive at baseline were only 5 to 7 AZD1222 recipients. The study sampled repertoires only after the peak T cell response. With two AZD1222 doses given, Spike-specific TCR breadth and depth both rose. Clonal diversity was possibly underestimated, and the donors were mostly white British, with more females.

The sequences come from peripheral blood, collected on day 0 of AZD1222 vaccination. This TCR was recovered from an adult in good health. This chain connects TRBV6-5 to TRBJ2-2; D may be TRBD1 or TRBD2 (7 bases each). The CDR3, as DNA: TGTGCCAGCAGTTACCAGGGGGGGCGGAACACCGGGGAGCTGTTTTTT. Encoded protein: CASSYQGGRNTGELFF.